These 10 T cell receptor beta chains came from one sample sequenced in a study of post-analysis software for immune sequencing data. Unique molecular identifiers had been added to the TCR beta cDNA libraries. TCRdb re-called the PCR reads through MiXCR, storing one row per CDR3 protein. The data hold about 540,000 distinct CDR3 sequences, with 34% observed a single time. General study findings and limits: Patients used about five TRBV segments, including TRBV5-6, TRBV5-1 and TRBV20-1, more often than controls.

These TCRs' antigens remain unknown. The sequenced material came from blood. These receptors came from a girl aged 2-17 years with multiple sclerosis.

This clonotype was seen a few times. The gene calls are TRBV6-1 and TRBJ2-1; D ambiguous. V lost 8 bases and J lost 7, with 9 bases in between. This CDR3 has 11 residues. The germline V gene encodes CDR1 MNHNS and CDR2 SASEGT. CDR3 amino acids: CASLVWNEQFF. In nucleotides, the CDR3 is TGTGCCAGCTTGGTGTGGAATGAGCAGTTCTTC.

This clonotype has more than one count but fewer than ten. This sequence joins TRBV27 and TRBJ1-2; possibly TRBD1 for D (5 bases). Germline V CDR1 and CDR2: MNHEY, SMNVEV (reference sequence). CDR3 length equals 15 residues. The germline V and J ends were trimmed by 6 bases and 5 bases, with 19 bases remaining between them. CDR3 amino acids: CASRPLRGAGYGYTF. CDR3 bases: TGTGCCAGCAGACCCCTTCGGGGCGCAGGATATGGCTACACCTTC.

The sample holds a few counts of this clonotype. The chain has TRBV13 and TRBJ2-1; no definite D call. Between the trimmed V and J ends, which lost 6 bases and 2 bases, there was a span of 8 bases. Germline CDR1 reads PRHDT; CDR2 reads FYEKMQ (reference sequence). CDR3 size: 13 residues. CDR3 loop: CASRASTYNEQFF. The CDR3 DNA is TGTGCCAGCAGGGCCTCCACCTACAATGAGCAGTTCTTC.

The chain employs TRBV27 and TRBJ2-3; 8 bases map to TRBD2. The germline gives CDR1 MNHEY, CDR2 SMNVEV (reference sequence). The V segment lost 1 base and the J segment 2 bases; nucleotides outside the gene matches: 8. The CDR3 extends over 17 amino acids. The CDR3 spells CASSLWFLSGVTDTQYF. The CDR3, as DNA: TGTGCCAGCAGTTTATGGTTCCTTAGCGGGGTCACAGATACGCAGTATTTT.

This chain's CDR3 is CASSPGPGGGYTF. The CDR3 bases are TGCGCCAGCAGCCCGGGACCGGGGGGTGGCTACACCTTC. The chain carries TRBV5-1 and TRBJ1-2, with a tentative D call TRBD1 (5 bases). The length of the CDR3 is 13 residues. V was pared by 4 bases and J by 7 bases, with 14 bases between. Per germline, CDR1 SGHRS and CDR2 YFSETQ. Complete variable domain (other parts from reference TRBV5-1 and TRBJ1-2): KAGVTQTPRYLIKTRGQQVTLSCSPISGHRSVSWYQQTPGQGLQFLFEYFSETQRNKGNFPGRFSGRQFSNSRSEMNVSTLELGDSALYLCASSPGPGGGYTFGSGTRLTVV.

V is TRBV6-5 and J is TRBJ2-7; 7 positions agree with TRBD1. From germline, CDR1 is MNHEY and CDR2 SVGAGI. Trimming removed 0 bases from V and 3 bases from J; junction bases left unmatched: 5. The CDR3 is 15 residues long. In DNA, the CDR3 is TGTGCCAGCAGTTACTCTCGGGACAGTCACTACGAGCAGTACTTC. It translates to CASSYSRDSHYEQYF.

This chain joins TRBV3-1 and TRBJ2-1; TRBD1 matches at 8 bases. The V gene end was trimmed by 5 bases and the J gene end by 9 bases; junction bases not matched to a gene: 9. The CDR3 spans 14 residues. Germline values: CDR1 LGHDT, CDR2 YNNKEL (reference sequence). The CDR3 region has the DNA TGTGCCAGCAGCACACAGACAGGGGCAGCTGAGCAGTTCTTC. This encodes CASSTQTGAAEQFF.

About this clonotype itself: One end of the junction varies from germline; a read error may be responsible. V is TRBV6-6 and J is TRBJ1-6; D remains ambiguous. CDR1 and CDR2 from the germline V gene are MNHNY and SVGAGI (reference sequence). The CDR3 is 15 residues long. Here the CDR3 DNA reads TGTACCAGCAGTTACGTAGGGCGAAGTAATTCACCCCTCCACTTT. This gives the protein CTSSYVGRSNSPLHF.

In its sample, this clonotype was seen a few times. This chain connects TRBV9 to TRBJ2-3; TRBD1 is a possible D gene (6 bases). Germline V gene data show CDR1 as SGDLS and CDR2 as YYNGEE. Trimming left V 5 bases short and J 5 bases short, with 21 bases between. The CDR3 totals 16 residues. Here the CDR3 DNA reads TGTGCCAGCAGTTATGCAGAACAGGGTCTTGGAGATACGCAGTATTTT. Translating gives CASSYAEQGLGDTQYF.

This clonotype occurred a few times. This chain connects TRBV4-1 to TRBJ2-1; D ambiguous. CDR3 length: 15 amino acids. Germline CDR1 MGHRA, CDR2 YSYEKL. Between the trimmed V and J ends, which lost 0 bases and 3 bases, there was a span of 9 bases. CDR3 in DNA: TGCGCCAGCAGCCAAGATCAGCGAGGCTACAATGAGCAGTTCTTC. Translating gives CASSQDQRGYNEQFF.